The 26 T cell receptor beta chains below come from one sample, sequenced in a study of blood T cell repertoires in COVID-19. Sequencing was performed with immunoSEQ multiplex PCR; in TCRdb, only in-frame clones are kept and a portion is missing. The table shows some 370,000 clones, with around 92% occurring only once. Sequencing used peripheral blood. Source of these receptors: a man aged 40-49 years with acute or convalescent COVID-19.

The chain employs TRBV5-1 and TRBJ1-2; the D gene is possibly TRBD1 (6 bases). Trimming pared 1 base from V and 6 bases from J, leaving 10 bases between. CDR1 SGHRS and CDR2 YFSETQ come from the germline V gene. The CDR3 has 13 residues. CDR3: CASSLQGNNGYTF. The DNA for the CDR3 is TGCGCCAGCAGCTTGCAGGGGAACAATGGCTACACCTTC.

The chain employs TRBV13 and TRBJ2-3; 9 positions match TRBD1. Germline V lookup: CDR1 PRHDT, CDR2 FYEKMQ (reference sequence). V gave up 5 bases and J gave up 0 bases; unmatched junction bases: 3. The CDR3 loop spans 15 amino acids. CDR3 sequence reads: CASSTGQGSTDTQYF. The CDR3 bases are TGTGCCAGCAGCACCGGACAGGGGAGCACAGATACGCAGTATTTT. The full variable domain, rest sourced from reference TRBV13 and TRBJ2-3, is AAGVIQSPRHLIKEKRETATLKCYPIPRHDTVYWYQQGPGQDPQFLISFYEKMQSDKGSIPDRFSAQQFSDYHSELNMSSLELGDSALYFCASSTGQGSTDTQYFGPGTRLTVL.

The chain employs TRBV24-1 and TRBJ1-2; D is unresolved. The CDR3 loop spans 11 amino acids. Germline V CDR1 and CDR2: KGHDR, SFDVKD. Trimming cost V 6 bases and J 7 bases, with 8 bases left between them. The CDR3 loop reads CATSSGFGYTF. CDR3 nucleotides: TGTGCCACCAGTAGCGGGTTTGGCTACACCTTC.

This clone was counted once. The chain links TRBV19 to TRBJ1-3; the D is unclear. V lost 4 bases to trimming and J lost 8 bases, with 15 bases between them. Germline CDR1 and CDR2: LNHDA and SQIVND (reference sequence). CDR3 length equals 14 residues. CDR3 loop: CASSSQKWLDTIYF. In nucleotides, the CDR3 is TGTGCCAGTAGTAGTCAAAAATGGCTGGACACCATATATTTT.

The CDR3 region has the DNA TGTGCCAGTAGTACCAGGACACAGGGGGAATATGAAAAACTGTTTTTT. Translated: CASSTRTQGEYEKLFF. V and J are TRBV19 and TRBJ1-4; 8 bases match TRBD1. Germline-derived CDR1 and CDR2 are LNHDA and SQIVND (reference sequence). The CDR3 runs to 16 residues. J was trimmed by 6 bases and V by 4 bases; bases with no gene match: 10.

CDR3 loop: CASSLASGVTDTQYF. CDR3 sequence (DNA): TGCGCCAGCAGCTTGGCTAGTGGTGTCACAGATACGCAGTATTTT. The rearrangement joins TRBV5-1 to TRBJ2-3; D call uncertain. V was trimmed by 0 bases and J by 2 bases, leaving 10 bases between them. The germline CDR1 and CDR2 sequences are SGHRS and YFSETQ. CDR3 length: 15 amino acids.

The chain couples TRBV6-5 to TRBJ2-7; D is perhaps TRBD1 (6 bases). V lost 2 bases, J lost 4 bases, and 15 bases lay in between. The germline V gene encodes CDR1 MNHEY and CDR2 SVGAGI. This CDR3 is built from 15 residues. CDR3 sequence: CASSYTTGKGYEQYF. The CDR3 nucleotides are TGTGCCAGCAGTTACACAACAGGGAAAGGTTACGAGCAGTACTTC.

V and J are TRBV30 and TRBJ2-7; 7 nucleotides agree with TRBD1. CDR1 is GTSNPN and CDR2 is SVGIG in the germline V gene (reference sequence). The CDR3 is 14 amino acids. Trimming removed 3 bases from V and 7 bases from J; junction bases left unmatched: 12. The CDR3 DNA reads TGTGCCTGGAGAGCCGACAGGGTGGATGGAGAGCAGTACTTC. It yields the protein CAWRADRVDGEQYF.

As for this clone: One base away lies a much larger clone, so this may be a sequencing read error. The chain employs TRBV7-2 and TRBJ2-3, with 9 positions matching TRBD2. The germline gives CDR1 SGHTA, CDR2 FQGNSA. V was clipped by 0 bases and J by 1 base; unmatched bases: 2. CDR3 length equals 16 residues. The CDR3 loop is CASSLASGGGTDTQYF. As DNA, the CDR3 is TGTGCCAGCAGCTTAGCTAGCGGGGGAGGCACAGATACGCAGTATTTT.

This chain connects TRBV4-3 to TRBJ1-2; 7 nucleotides align to TRBD1. Trimming at V came to 0 bases and at J to 4 bases, leaving 8 bases not matched to a gene. The CDR3 length is 16 residues. The germline gives CDR1 LGHNA, CDR2 YSLEER. CDR3 region: CASSQDFRGYSYGYTF. Here the CDR3 DNA reads TGCGCCAGCAGCCAAGATTTCAGGGGGTACAGCTATGGCTACACCTTC.

The chain employs TRBV27 and TRBJ1-2; the match to TRBD1 covers 8 bases. The CDR3 spans 13 residues. J gave up 5 bases and V 5 bases, and 4 bases lay outside the gene matches. CDR1 and CDR2 (germline): MNHEY, SMNVEV (reference sequence). The CDR3 is CASSTRTGYGYTF. The CDR3, as DNA: TGTGCCAGCAGTACCCGGACAGGGTATGGCTACACCTTC.

This clone was seen more than once but under ten times. This chain uses TRBV6-5 with TRBJ1-3; D remains ambiguous. This CDR3 contains 15 residues. Germline V lookup: CDR1 MNHEY, CDR2 SVGAGI. With 6 bases removed from V and 0 bases from J, the gap between germline ends came to 12 bases. In DNA form, the CDR3 reads TGTGCCAGCAGCCTAGGGAGGGCCTCTGGAAACACCATATATTTT. Translating it yields CASSLGRASGNTIYF.

The chain uses TRBV5-1 and TRBJ1-2, with TRBD1 matching over 7 bases. The CDR3 is 13 residues long. From germline, CDR1 is SGHRS and CDR2 YFSETQ. Trimming at V came to 4 bases and at J to 12 bases, leaving 12 bases not matched to a gene. As DNA, the CDR3 is TGCGCCAGCAGCAATTTGACAGGGCTCTACCACACCTTC. Residues: CASSNLTGLYHTF.

The chain is built from TRBV28 and TRBJ1-6; D is possibly TRBD1 (6 bases). Germline V lookup: CDR1 MDHEN, CDR2 SYDVKM. This CDR3 is 15 amino acids long. Trimming cost V 5 bases and J 10 bases, with 18 bases left between them. CDR3 amino acids: CASSPGVGPASPLHF. The CDR3 nucleotides read TGTGCCAGCAGTCCAGGGGTAGGTCCTGCGTCACCCCTCCACTTT.

The J gene is TRBJ2-3, the V gene TRBV6-5, with TRBD1 identical over 8 bases. The CDR3 length is 14 residues. V lost 6 bases and J lost 5; bases outside the gene matches: 7. Germline lookup yields CDR1 MNHEY and CDR2 SVGAGI. In nucleotides, the CDR3 is TGTGCCAGCAGCCAAGACAGGGGAGGAGATACGCAGTATTTT. This gives the protein CASSQDRGGDTQYF.

The chain employs TRBV4-3 and TRBJ2-2, with TRBD2 as a possible D gene (5 bases). V lost 4 bases and J 1 base, leaving 7 bases between the germline ends. The germline V gene encodes CDR1 LGHNA and CDR2 YSLEER. The CDR3 sequence is 14 residues long. CDR3: CASSRGRNTGELFF. For the CDR3, the DNA is TGCGCCAGCAGCCGAGGGAGGAACACCGGGGAGCTGTTTTTT.

The V gene is TRBV27, the J gene TRBJ2-6, with a tentative D call TRBD1 (5 bases). The germline V gene encodes CDR1 MNHEY and CDR2 SMNVEV (reference sequence). The CDR3 spans 15 residues. Trimming stripped 3 bases from V and 0 bases from J, with 6 bases between. CDR3 in DNA: TGTGCCAGCAGTTTTCAGGGCTCTGGGGCCAACGTCCTGACTTTC. Its protein product is CASSFQGSGANVLTF. Full variable domain (rest looked up from reference TRBV27 and TRBJ2-6): EAQVTQNPRYLITVTGKKLTVTCSQNMNHEYMSWYRQDPGLGLRQIYYSMNVEVTDKGDVPEGYKVSRKEKRNFPLILESPSPNQTSLYFCASSFQGSGANVLTFGAGSRLTVL.

V is TRBV9 and J is TRBJ2-1; D is uncertain. Germline V gene sequence: CDR1 SGDLS, CDR2 YYNGEE. CDR3 length equals 13 residues. The V gene lost 0 bases and the J gene lost 6 bases, with 7 bases spanning the gap. The CDR3 bases are TGTGCCAGCAGCGTAGGACCGGGCAATGAGCAGTTCTTC. It yields the protein CASSVGPGNEQFF.

The chain has TRBV6-5 and TRBJ2-1, with D perhaps TRBD2 (5 bases). CDR1 and CDR2 (germline): MNHEY, SVGAGI. This CDR3 comprises 15 residues. The germline V and J ends were trimmed by 2 bases and 0 bases, with 8 bases remaining between them. CDR3 protein: CASSYGESSYNEQFF. The CDR3 nucleotides are TGTGCCAGCAGTTACGGGGAGAGCTCCTACAATGAGCAGTTCTTC.

This clone has just one count. This sequence joins TRBV21-1 and TRBJ2-5; the table's D call of TRBD2 was not tested on the DNA. TRBV21-1 is a pseudogene locus. This CDR3 spans 16 amino acids. CDR3 in DNA: TGTGCCAGCAGGGGGGGGGACCGTCTACCCCAAGAGACCCAGTACTTC. Translating gives CASRGGDRLPQETQYF.

The V gene is TRBV18, the J gene TRBJ2-3, with 7 bases identical to TRBD1. The V and J ends lost 8 bases and 2 bases, in that order; junction bases with no gene match: 7. Germline V gene sequence: CDR1 KGHSH, CDR2 LQKENI. The CDR3 has 14 amino acids. CDR3 nucleotides: TGTGCCAGCCGTAAACAGGGGATCACAGATACGCAGTATTTT. Its protein is CASRKQGITDTQYF.

With respect to this clone: Additional DNA sequences in this sample encode the identical CDR3. The chain carries TRBV7-9 and TRBJ2-7; D call uncertain. The length of the CDR3 is 13 residues. V was cut by 1 base and J by 2 bases, with 6 bases left in between. CDR1 and CDR2 (germline): SEHNR, FQNEAQ (reference sequence). The CDR3, as DNA: TGTGCCAGCAGCTTAGACAGCCCCTACGAGCAGTACTTC. Translation: CASSLDSPYEQYF.

This clone turned up a few times. This rearrangement joins TRBV7-3 to TRBJ2-7; 10 bases align to TRBD1. The V gene end was trimmed by 4 bases and the J gene end by 5 bases; junction bases not matched to a gene: 8. CDR3 length: 15 amino acids. In germline, CDR1 is SGHTA, CDR2 FQGTGA. The DNA of the CDR3 is TGTGCCAGCAGCTCCCCAAGGACAGGGGGGGACGAGCAGTACTTC. Translation gives CASSSPRTGGDEQYF.

The genes are TRBV11-2 and TRBJ2-7, with D possibly being TRBD1 (5 bases). Per the germline V gene, CDR1 is SGHAT and CDR2 is FQNNGV. The length of the CDR3 is 13 residues. V was clipped by 8 bases and J by 3 bases, with 14 bases between them. DNA for the CDR3: TGTGCCAGCCGCGGCCAGGGCTTCTACGAGCAGTACTTC. Translated: CASRGQGFYEQYF. Together with reference TRBV11-2 and TRBJ2-7, the CDR3 gives the full variable domain: EAGVAQSPRYKIIEKRQSVAFWCNPISGHATLYWYQQILGQGPKLLIQFQNNGVVDDSQLPKDRFSAERLKGVDSTLKIQPAKLEDSAVYLCASRGQGFYEQYFGPGTRLTVT.

J is TRBJ2-5 and V is TRBV5-4; TRBD1 agrees at 9 bases. The CDR3 has 15 amino acids. V shed 3 bases, J shed 5 bases, and the junction held 8 bases outside the gene matches. CDR1 and CDR2 from the germline V gene are SGHNT and YYREEE (reference sequence). The CDR3 DNA is TGTGCCAGCAGCTCAGGACAGGGGCGTGGGGAGACCCAGTACTTC. This translates into CASSSGQGRGETQYF.

The CDR3 DNA sequence: TGTGCCAGCAGTCCCCCTTACGGGACAGGCTATGGCTACACCTTC. Amino acids: CASSPPYGTGYGYTF. The chain carries TRBV27 and TRBJ1-2, with 8 bases fitting TRBD1. CDR3 length: 15 amino acids. J lost 4 bases, V lost 5 bases, and 9 bases had no gene match. The germline V gene encodes CDR1 MNHEY and CDR2 SMNVEV (reference sequence).